What follows are 23 T cell receptor beta chains derived from one specimen sequenced in a study of T cells in Graves' hyperthyroidism and ophthalmopathy. RNA transcripts gave rise to amplified TCR beta CDR3 regions. The primer set for the first-round RT-PCR of the TCR CDR3 was HTBI. Via MiXCR, TCRdb re-called the multiplex PCR reads, giving one row per CDR3 protein. The sample lists around 190,000 distinct CDR3 sequences, around 17% seen once, with 53% in the top ten. Source material: blood. Every receptor here comes from a woman aged 45-65 years with Graves' hyperthyroidism.

This clonotype was counted only a few times. V gene TRBV24-1 combines with J gene TRBJ1-1; D not certain. V lost 3 bases to trimming and J lost 2 bases, with 9 bases between them. Germline V gene sequence: CDR1 KGHDR, CDR2 SFDVKD. This CDR3 is built from 14 residues. CDR3 residues: CATSDAPPNTEAFF. The DNA of the CDR3 is TGTGCCACCAGTGATGCCCCACCAAACACTGAAGCTTTCTTT.

This clonotype was recorded many times. CDR3 protein: CATSYGGNGAFF. The CDR3 nucleotides are TGTGCCACCAGCTACGGGGGGAACGGAGCTTTCTTT. The chain uses TRBV15 and TRBJ1-1; D is perhaps TRBD1 (5 bases). The V end was cut by 5 bases, the J end by 10 bases, with 14 bases between. The CDR3 sequence is 12 residues long. The germline gives CDR1 LNHNV, CDR2 YYDKDF (reference sequence). Using reference TRBV15 and TRBJ1-1 for the parts outside the CDR3, the full variable domain is DAMVIQNPRYQVTQFGKPVTLSCSQTLNHNVMYWYQQKSSQAPKLLFHYYDKDFNNEADTPDNFQSRRPNTSFCFLDIRSPGLGDTAMYLCATSYGGNGAFFGQGTRLTVV.

This clonotype was picked up many times. The V and J genes are TRBV29-1 and TRBJ2-3, with TRBD2 matching 7 bases. The V gene end was trimmed by 8 bases and the J gene end by 4 bases; junction bases not matched to a gene: 24. CDR1 and CDR2 from the germline V gene are SQVTM and ANQGSEA. This CDR3 spans 18 amino acids. The CDR3 DNA reads as TGCAGCCCCCTCTCTCGAGCGGGAAGTAATGGGGGATCAGATACGCAGTATTTT. Translation gives CSPLSRAGSNGGSDTQYF.

This clonotype showed up many times. This sequence joins TRBV2 and TRBJ2-2; D not resolved. The germline V gene has CDR1 SNHLY and CDR2 FYNNEI. The length of the CDR3 is 11 residues. Deletions cut 6 bases from V and 7 bases from J, with 6 bases between. The DNA for the CDR3 is TGTGCCAGCAGCAGGCTCGGGGAGCTGTTTTTT. This gives the protein CASSRLGELFF.

The sample holds many counts of this clonotype. The CDR3 nucleotides are TGTGCCAGCAACCAACAGGGGACTGAAGCTTTCTTT. As protein: CASNQQGTEAFF. The rearrangement uses TRBV11-3 and TRBJ1-1; 7 bases map to TRBD1. CDR3 size: 12 residues. The J segment lost 5 bases and the V segment lost 7 bases, leaving 4 bases of the junction unmatched. Germline lookup yields CDR1 SGHNT and CDR2 YENEEA.

The chain joins TRBV28 to TRBJ2-7; D is perhaps TRBD1 (5 bases). Looked up from germline, CDR1 is MDHEN and CDR2 is SYDVKM. V was pared by 6 bases and J by 0 bases, with 15 bases between. The CDR3 is 15 residues long. The CDR3 DNA reads TGTGCCAGCAGAATTTCAGGGAAGGGCTCCTACGAGCAGTACTTC. This gives the protein CASRISGKGSYEQYF.

This clonotype was observed a handful of times. The gene calls are TRBV24-1 and TRBJ2-2; 9 bases are shared with TRBD1. Looked up from germline, CDR1 is KGHDR and CDR2 is SFDVKD. The CDR3 contains 16 residues. V lost 2 bases and J lost 3; bases outside the gene matches: 3. CDR3 sequence (DNA): TGTGCCACCAGTGATTCCGGGACAGGGCACACCGGGGAGCTGTTTTTT. It specifies CATSDSGTGHTGELFF.

CDR3 loop: CASSLFLGREYGYTF. CDR3 nucleotides: TGTGCCAGCAGCTTGTTTTTAGGAAGAGAGTATGGCTACACCTTC. This chain connects TRBV5-6 to TRBJ1-2; D unclear. V was trimmed by 1 base and J by 5 bases, leaving 15 bases between them. There are 15 residues in the CDR3. Looked up from germline, CDR1 is SGHDT and CDR2 is YYEEEE.

V is TRBV5-1 and J is TRBJ2-5; 7 positions match TRBD2. Germline V CDR1 and CDR2: SGHRS, YFSETQ. The CDR3 consists of 15 residues. The V and J ends lost 0 bases and 5 bases, in that order; junction bases with no gene match: 7. The CDR3: CASSLGEGPPETQYF. As DNA, the CDR3 is TGCGCCAGCAGCTTGGGGGAGGGTCCTCCGGAGACCCAGTACTTC.

This clonotype was detected many times. This chain uses TRBV13 with TRBJ2-7, with D tentatively TRBD2 (6 bases). V shed 5 bases and J shed 1 base, with 12 bases lying between them. The CDR3 has 14 residues. Germline CDR1 is PRHDT and CDR2 is FYEKMQ (reference sequence). The CDR3 nucleotides are TGTGCCAGCAGCCCCATGGGGGGTTCCTACGAGCAGTACTTC. Its protein is CASSPMGGSYEQYF.

This clonotype was observed many times. The chain has TRBV3-1 and TRBJ1-1; possible D gene TRBD1, 5 bases. V shed 4 bases and J shed 6 bases, with 12 bases lying between them. This CDR3 spans 13 amino acids. Germline V lookup: CDR1 LGHDT, CDR2 YNNKEL (reference sequence). CDR3 in amino acids: CASSLTGDPEAFF. In DNA form, the CDR3 reads TGTGCCAGCAGCCTGACGGGGGATCCTGAAGCTTTCTTT.

This clonotype was found many times. The chain recombines TRBV12-3 or TRBV12-4 with TRBJ2-7, with 8 bases lining up with TRBD1. The junction had 7 bases not matched to a gene; V was cut back by 4 bases and J by 2 bases. The CDR3 contains 15 residues. The CDR3 DNA reads TGTGCCAGCAGTTCGGGACAGGAACCAACCTACGAGCAGTACTTC. Translated, it gives CASSSGQEPTYEQYF.

The chain employs TRBV11-2 and TRBJ2-2; 11 nucleotides line up with TRBD1. V lost 0 bases to trimming and J lost 7 bases; unmatched junction nucleotides: 1. The CDR3 spans 15 residues. The germline gives CDR1 SGHAT, CDR2 FQNNGV. CDR3 amino acids: CASSLDGTGGGELFF. The CDR3 coding sequence is TGTGCCAGCAGCTTAGATGGGACAGGGGGCGGGGAGCTGTTTTTT.

This clonotype appeared many times. The CDR3 coding sequence is TGCAGTGCGAGGGACCCACGGGAGCAGTACTTC. Protein product: CSARDPREQYF. The chain combines TRBV20-1 with TRBJ2-7; D possibly matches TRBD1 or TRBD2 (5 bases each). This CDR3 has 11 amino acids. V was clipped by 6 bases and J by 7 bases, with 13 bases between them. CDR1 is DFQATT and CDR2 is SNEGSKA in the germline V gene (reference sequence).

The chain combines TRBV7-2 with TRBJ2-1; TRBD2 agrees at 9 bases. Germline trimming cut 3 bases from V and 3 bases from J; bases unmatched to any gene: 3. The germline V gene encodes CDR1 SGHTA and CDR2 FQGNSA. This CDR3 region has 15 residues. The CDR3 DNA sequence: TGTGCCAGCAGCTTTAGTAGCGGGAGCTACAATGAGCAGTTCTTC. It yields the protein CASSFSSGSYNEQFF.

The V gene is TRBV28, the J gene TRBJ2-2; the match to TRBD1 covers 9 bases. The CDR3 is made up of 16 amino acids. Germline CDR1 and CDR2: MDHEN and SYDVKM. V trimming: 6 bases; J trimming: 5 bases; junction bases outside the gene matches: 10. The CDR3 DNA follows: TGTGCCAGCAGGCGTGATACAGGGGGCGCGACCGGGGAGCTGTTTTTT. Amino acids: CASRRDTGGATGELFF.

The chain links TRBV18 to TRBJ2-6, with D possibly matching TRBD2 (5 bases). The V end was cut by 5 bases, the J end by 0 bases, with 17 bases between. The CDR3 totals 18 residues. Per germline, CDR1 KGHSH and CDR2 LQKENI. The CDR3: CASSIRSTGVSGANVLTF. CDR3 DNA: TGTGCCAGCTCAATACGGTCCACCGGGGTCTCTGGGGCCAACGTCCTGACTTTC. Looking up the rest from reference TRBV18 and TRBJ2-6 gives the full variable domain: NAGVMQNPRHLVRRRGQEARLRCSPMKGHSHVYWYRQLPEEGLKFMVYLQKENIIDESGMPKERFSAEFPKEGPSILRIQQVVRGDSAAYFCASSIRSTGVSGANVLTFGAGSRLTVL.

This clonotype occurred many times. This chain connects TRBV6-1 to TRBJ1-2, with no clear D. CDR3 length: 13 residues. Trimming pared 3 bases from V and 8 bases from J, leaving 13 bases between. Germline V CDR1 and CDR2: MNHNS, SASEGT. In DNA form, the CDR3 reads TGTGCCAGCAGTGACTTGTACGGAGAAGGCTACACCTTC. Translating it yields CASSDLYGEGYTF.

This clonotype was counted ten times or more. V is TRBV15 and J is TRBJ1-2, with a possible D match to TRBD1 (6 bases). CDR3 length: 9 residues. The V end lost 8 bases, the J end lost 8 bases, and 6 bases lay between the germline ends. CDR1 LNHNV and CDR2 YYDKDF come from the germline V gene (reference sequence). This CDR3 reads CATQGGYTF. CDR3 bases: TGTGCCACCCAGGGGGGCTACACCTTC.

In its sample, this clonotype was seen many times. The chain recombines TRBV29-1 with TRBJ2-1; 9 nucleotides line up with TRBD1. Germline CDR1 reads SQVTM; CDR2 reads ANQGSEA. The CDR3 is 12 residues long. This CDR3 is CRVGQGPNEQFF. CDR3 in DNA: TGCAGGGTAGGACAGGGGCCCAATGAGCAGTTCTTC.

This clonotype was observed a few times. V is TRBV7-9 and J is TRBJ2-7, with D perhaps matching TRBD2 (6 bases). There are 17 residues in the CDR3. Per germline, CDR1 SEHNR and CDR2 FQNEAQ (reference sequence). V gave up 5 bases and J gave up 1 base, with 21 bases separating them. This CDR3 is CASSPGGEFIPSYEQYF. The CDR3, as DNA: TGTGCCAGCAGCCCAGGCGGGGAATTTATCCCATCCTACGAGCAGTACTTC.

This clonotype was picked up a small number of times. A clone one base away is much larger, so this may be a read error. The CDR3 nucleotides are TGTGCCAGCAGAGAGGCGAGGTCCTACAATGAGCAGTTCTTC. It specifies CASREARSYNEQFF. This chain joins TRBV14 and TRBJ2-1; D gene ambiguous. The V end lost 6 bases, the J end lost 1 base, and 10 bases lay between the germline ends. The germline CDR1 and CDR2 sequences are SGHDN and FVKESK. The CDR3 is 14 amino acids.

The rearrangement links TRBV29-1 to TRBJ2-1; D gene ambiguous. Trimming stripped 6 bases from V and 0 bases from J, with 15 bases between. In germline, CDR1 is SQVTM, CDR2 ANQGSEA. This CDR3 contains 15 residues. DNA for the CDR3: TGCAGCGTGCGAGACCTCCCCGGCTCCTACAATGAGCAGTTCTTC. Translation: CSVRDLPGSYNEQFF.